One and the same sample provided the 21 T cell receptor beta chains below, sequenced in a study of shared clonotypes between healthy human individuals. Using immunoSEQ multiplex PCR, the repertoire was profiled, and TCRdb retains in-frame clones only, with some absent. The table shows 1 million to 1.3 million clones, with roughly 74% occurring only once. Sequencing was performed on memory CD4+ T cells from PBMCs. The subset: CD45RA-negative fraction. The receptors shown here come from a man between 18 and 29 years old in good health. Some clones in this sample may be carry-over from other donors' samples.

In its sample, this clone was seen once. The chain joins TRBV9 to TRBJ2-5, with TRBD2 matching over 14 bases. The CDR3 is 17 amino acids. The germline V gene has CDR1 SGDLS and CDR2 YYNGEE. The V and J ends lost 4 bases and 4 bases, in that order; junction bases with no gene match: 9. The CDR3 nucleotides are TGTGCCAGCAGCCCGGGACTAGCGGGAGCCATCAGAGAGACCCAGTACTTC. This encodes CASSPGLAGAIRETQYF.

This clone was counted a few times. The rearrangement uses TRBV27 and TRBJ1-5; TRBD1 is a possible D gene (6 bases). This CDR3 is 15 amino acids long. The V and J ends lost 5 bases and 6 bases respectively, with 17 bases between them. Germline values: CDR1 MNHEY, CDR2 SMNVEV (reference sequence). CDR3 amino acids: CASSPLRGGGQPQHF. In DNA, the CDR3 is TGTGCCAGCAGTCCACTGAGGGGGGGAGGTCAGCCCCAGCATTTT.

The chain links TRBV5-6 to TRBJ2-7; 10 bases agree with TRBD1. V was clipped by 3 bases and J by 4 bases; unmatched bases: 10. Germline CDR1 is SGHDT and CDR2 is YYEEEE. The CDR3 extends over 16 amino acids. CDR3 DNA: TGTGCCAGCAGCTCCGATCCGACAGGGGGCGAGTACGAGCAGTACTTC. This translates into CASSSDPTGGEYEQYF.

This rearrangement joins TRBV11-2 to TRBJ2-7; 10 nucleotides match TRBD1. The CDR3 is made up of 15 amino acids. CDR1 SGHAT and CDR2 FQNNGV come from the germline V gene. V shed 3 bases and J 7 bases; nucleotides not matched to a gene: 9. The CDR3 here is CASSFPGQGTAEQYF. CDR3 sequence (DNA): TGTGCCAGCAGCTTTCCGGGACAGGGGACGGCTGAGCAGTACTTC.

The sample holds a few counts of this clone. The CDR3 sequence: CSATENIQYF. The CDR3 DNA is TGCAGTGCTACAGAAAACATTCAGTACTTC. The gene calls are TRBV20-1 and TRBJ2-4; D remains unclear. The CDR3 has 10 residues. With 4 bases removed from V and 5 bases from J, the gap between germline ends came to 3 bases. CDR1 is DFQATT, CDR2 SNEGSKA, per germline (reference sequence).

The V gene is TRBV7-7, the J gene TRBJ2-5; 9 bases agree with TRBD1. This CDR3 comprises 13 residues. Germline CDR1 and CDR2: SSHAT and FNYEAQ (reference sequence). Trimming removed 5 bases from V and 4 bases from J; junction bases left unmatched: 2. As DNA, the CDR3 is TGTGCCAGCAGCACGGACAGGGGAGAGACCCAGTACTTC. Its translation is CASSTDRGETQYF.

CDR3 nucleotides: TGTGCCAGCAGTTCCCCCCAGGGAAGTAACTATGGCTACACCTTC. It translates to CASSSPQGSNYGYTF. The chain links TRBV28 to TRBJ1-2, with a tentative D call TRBD1 (5 bases). CDR3 length: 15 amino acids. Germline CDR1 and CDR2: MDHEN and SYDVKM. Deletions cut 4 bases from V and 1 base from J, with 13 bases between.

This rearrangement joins TRBV27 to TRBJ1-2, with 10 bases lining up with TRBD1. CDR3 length: 14 residues. The germline CDR1 and CDR2 sequences are MNHEY and SMNVEV (reference sequence). J was trimmed by 4 bases and V by 6 bases; bases with no gene match: 5. The CDR3 protein is CASRRQGALYGYTF. In nucleotides, the CDR3 is TGTGCCAGCAGGCGACAGGGGGCGCTCTATGGCTACACCTTC.

The chain recombines TRBV15 with TRBJ2-3, with 10 bases lining up with TRBD1. CDR1 and CDR2 (germline): LNHNV, YYDKDF (reference sequence). The CDR3 runs to 17 residues. Trimming cost V 8 bases and J 0 bases; bases outside gene matches: 11. The CDR3 nucleotides are TGTGCCACCGGGTGGGACAGGGGATTCCTTAGCACAGATACGCAGTATTTT. This translates into CATGWDRGFLSTDTQYF.

Details on this clone: This CDR3 is also generated by other DNA sequences in the sample. The V gene is TRBV5-1, the J gene TRBJ2-5, with 15 bases identical to TRBD2. The V gene's germline CDR1 is SGHRS and CDR2 YFSETQ. J lost 5 bases, V lost 4 bases, and 6 bases had no gene match. The CDR3 has 16 residues. The CDR3 DNA reads as TGCGCCAGCAGCCCGGGACTAGCGGGAGGCGGGGAGACCCAGTACTTC. This sequence encodes CASSPGLAGGGETQYF.

The chain uses TRBV10-3 and TRBJ1-1; 8 nucleotides align to TRBD1. V was clipped by 0 bases and J by 3 bases; unmatched bases: 3. This CDR3 comprises 15 residues. Germline values: CDR1 ENHRY, CDR2 SYGVKD. Here the CDR3 reads CAISESWGQDTEAFF. In nucleotides, the CDR3 is TGTGCCATCAGTGAGTCTTGGGGACAGGACACTGAAGCTTTCTTT.

The chain carries TRBV28 and TRBJ1-5, with TRBD1 identical over 8 bases. CDR1 MDHEN and CDR2 SYDVKM come from the germline V gene. The CDR3 spans 14 residues. V dropped 8 bases and J dropped 5; count of bases not matched to a gene: 8. This chain's CDR3 is CASGPDREYQPQHF. CDR3 DNA: TGTGCCAGCGGGCCGGACAGGGAATATCAGCCCCAGCATTTT.

The chain joins TRBV29-1 to TRBJ2-5, with a possible D match to TRBD1 (5 bases). The CDR3 totals 11 residues. V lost 4 bases and J 4 bases, leaving 7 bases between the germline ends. Per germline, CDR1 SQVTM and CDR2 ANQGSEA. The DNA for the CDR3 is TGCAGCGTTGGGGGCCTAGAGACCCAGTACTTC. Protein: CSVGGLETQYF.

V usage is TRBV5-1 and J usage is TRBJ2-7, with 12 bases fitting TRBD2. The CDR3 extends over 15 amino acids. V gave up 4 bases and J gave up 5 bases; unmatched junction bases: 7. Germline CDR1 is SGHRS and CDR2 is YFSETQ. CDR3 coding DNA: TGCGCCAGCAGCCTGAGACTAGCGGGAGTGGACGAGCAGTACTTC. Translating it yields CASSLRLAGVDEQYF.

This clone occurred many times. The chain has TRBV6-1 and TRBJ2-1, with D tentatively TRBD2 (5 bases). Trimming cost V 6 bases and J 0 bases, with 9 bases left between them. Germline CDR1 is MNHNS and CDR2 is SASEGT. The CDR3 totals 14 residues. CDR3 amino acids: CASRAGSSYNEQFF. In DNA, the CDR3 is TGTGCCAGCAGGGCGGGTTCCTCCTACAATGAGCAGTTCTTC.

This clone was seen only once. This chain links TRBV2 with TRBJ2-7, with 8 bases aligning to TRBD1. This CDR3 spans 12 amino acids. V was clipped by 7 bases and J by 3 bases; unmatched bases: 2. From germline, CDR1 is SNHLY and CDR2 FYNNEI. CDR3 sequence: CASNRGDYEQYF. The CDR3 DNA reads as TGTGCCAGCAACAGGGGGGACTACGAGCAGTACTTC.

V usage is TRBV7-9 and J usage is TRBJ2-3, with D uncertain. The germline V gene has CDR1 SEHNR and CDR2 FQNEAQ (reference sequence). This CDR3 region has 14 residues. Trimming took off 1 base at V and 6 bases at J, with 11 bases between the two ends. CDR3 sequence: CASSLVAEWDTQYF. For the CDR3, the DNA is TGTGCCAGCAGCTTAGTGGCGGAATGGGATACGCAGTATTTT.

The chain uses TRBV6-4 and TRBJ2-1; TRBD1 matches 7 bases. The CDR3 is made up of 15 amino acids. V gave up 5 bases and J gave up 2 bases; unmatched junction bases: 6. Germline V gives CDR1 MRHNA, CDR2 SNTAGT. The CDR3 DNA reads as TGTGCCAGCAGTTCCGGGACAGCGACCTACAATGAGCAGTTCTTC. Protein: CASSSGTATYNEQFF.

The chain employs TRBV18 and TRBJ2-7, with 11 bases matching TRBD1. CDR1 is KGHSH and CDR2 is LQKENI in the germline V gene. Trimming cost V 6 bases and J 0 bases; bases outside gene matches: 4. This CDR3 is built from 15 residues. DNA for the CDR3: TGTGCCAGCTCCCTCGGGACAGGGGGCTCCTACGAGCAGTACTTC. This translates into CASSLGTGGSYEQYF.

The V and J genes are TRBV28 and TRBJ2-7; D is uncertain. V dropped 6 bases and J dropped 2 bases, with 14 bases sitting between them. Germline CDR1 and CDR2: MDHEN and SYDVKM. The CDR3 is made up of 14 amino acids. The CDR3 coding sequence is TGTGCCAGCAGCACCCCTGGGGTAACCTACGAGCAGTACTTC. Translation: CASSTPGVTYEQYF.

The V gene is TRBV15, the J gene TRBJ1-2; 7 nucleotides line up with TRBD1. This CDR3 is built from 14 residues. From germline, CDR1 is LNHNV and CDR2 YYDKDF (reference sequence). The junction had 4 bases not matched to a gene; V was cut back by 0 bases and J by 6 bases. The CDR3 region is CATSRDLTGNGYTF. The DNA for the CDR3 is TGTGCCACCAGCAGAGATCTGACAGGGAATGGCTACACCTTC.